Each of the 21 T cell receptor beta chains below was sequenced from the same sample in a study of metastatic and nonmetastatic thyroid tumors. TCRdb redid the clone calls on the PCR reads using MiXCR. The sample yields more than 12,000 clones, approximately 3.9% seen once. All patients reached thyroid surgery having received no treatment beforehand. Sequencing was carried out using tumor tissue. All receptors derive from a female donor with papillary thyroid cancer or a benign thyroid nodule (not recorded which). Some clones in this sample may be carry-over from other donors' samples.

This clone was counted between two and nine times. The V call is TRBV7-9, the J call TRBJ2-7; TRBD1 agrees at 9 bases. The V gene end was trimmed by 4 bases and the J gene end by 6 bases; junction bases not matched to a gene: 7. CDR1 and CDR2 from the germline V gene are SEHNR and FQNEAQ (reference sequence). The CDR3 spans 14 residues. CDR3 sequence reads: CASSWGTGSGEQYF. The CDR3 DNA reads TGTGCCAGCAGCTGGGGGACAGGGTCTGGCGAGCAGTACTTC.

This clone was detected a few times. This sequence joins TRBV5-1 and TRBJ2-3; 8 bases agree with TRBD2. Germline loops: CDR1 SGHRS, CDR2 YFSETQ. The CDR3 runs 17 residues. V shed 4 bases and J 6 bases; nucleotides not matched to a gene: 16. This chain's CDR3 is CASSRDHTRTSRDTQYF. CDR3 DNA sequence: TGCGCCAGCAGCCGAGATCACACACGGACTAGCAGGGATACGCAGTATTTT.

The V and J genes are TRBV27 and TRBJ1-2; unclear D gene. This CDR3 spans 12 amino acids. The V end was cut by 2 bases, the J end by 9 bases, with 10 bases between. Germline V gene sequence: CDR1 MNHEY, CDR2 SMNVEV (reference sequence). CDR3 coding DNA: TGTGCCAGCAGTTTAAGCGGCAGAAGCTACACCTTC. Translated: CASSLSGRSYTF.

This clone was seen a handful of times. J is TRBJ2-1 and V is TRBV20-1; 9 nucleotides agree with TRBD1. Germline loops: CDR1 DFQATT, CDR2 SNEGSKA (reference sequence). The CDR3 sequence is 14 residues long. Trimming at V came to 6 bases and at J to 4 bases, leaving 7 bases not matched to a gene. CDR3 bases: TGCAGTGCCTTTCAACAGGGGGCTTACAATGAGCAGTTCTTC. The encoded protein is CSAFQQGAYNEQFF.

This clone came up a few times. Germline is not matched at one junction end, which may reflect a read error. This chain uses TRBV28 with TRBJ2-7; D is perhaps TRBD2 (5 bases). CDR1 is MDHEN, CDR2 SYDVKM, per germline. The CDR3 covers 12 residues. The CDR3 sequence: CSSSPGPGEQYF. The CDR3 nucleotides read TGTTCCAGCAGCCCGGGCCCGGGGGAGCAGTACTTC.

The chain links TRBV28 to TRBJ1-1; D might be TRBD1 (5 bases). The CDR3 is 16 residues long. V was clipped by 3 bases and J by 3 bases, with 17 bases between them. CDR1 is MDHEN, CDR2 SYDVKM, per germline. The CDR3 sequence: CASSFPGLGGDTEAFF. The CDR3 DNA reads TGTGCCAGCAGTTTTCCCGGGTTGGGAGGGGACACTGAAGCTTTCTTT.

The chain combines TRBV19 with TRBJ2-7; D might be TRBD1 (6 bases). The germline V gene has CDR1 LNHDA and CDR2 SQIVND (reference sequence). The length of the CDR3 is 15 residues. Trimming shortened V by 1 base and J by 4 bases, and 14 bases separated the two germline ends. The DNA for the CDR3 is TGTGCCAGTAGTATAGGTGACAGGTCGAGTTACGAGCAGTACTTC. Translating gives CASSIGDRSSYEQYF. Full variable domain (outside the CDR3, taken from reference TRBV19 and TRBJ2-7): DGGITQSPKYLFRKEGQNVTLSCEQNLNHDAMYWYRQDPGQGLRLIYYSQIVNDFQKGDIAEGYSVSREKKESFPLTVTSAQKNPTAFYLCASSIGDRSSYEQYFGPGTRLTVT.

In this sample, this clone turned up a few times. This chain uses TRBV27 with TRBJ2-7; D possibly corresponds to TRBD1 (6 bases). Germline V lookup: CDR1 MNHEY, CDR2 SMNVEV (reference sequence). The CDR3 consists of 14 residues. Trimming removed 0 bases at V and 3 bases at J, with 9 bases between. CDR3 sequence (DNA): TGTGCCAGCAGTTTATCGTGGACAGACTACGAGCAGTACTTC. It specifies CASSLSWTDYEQYF.

This clone has a handful of counts. The chain has TRBV6-1 and TRBJ2-3, with 10 bases matching TRBD2. This CDR3 region has 13 residues. From germline, CDR1 is MNHNS and CDR2 SASEGT. V was clipped by 6 bases and J by 7 bases; unmatched bases: 4. CDR3 sequence (DNA): TGTGCCAGCAGAGCGGGAGGGCCTTATACGCAGTATTTT. The encoded protein is CASRAGGPYTQYF.

This clone was picked up a small number of times. CDR3 protein: CASSYSAGLGEQYV. The CDR3 DNA reads TGTGCCAGCAGTTACTCGGCGGGGCTGGGCGAGCAGTACGTC. The chain employs TRBV6-2 or TRBV6-3 and TRBJ2-7; D is perhaps TRBD2 (6 bases). The ends were cut back, 0 bases at V and 6 bases at J, with 12 bases in the middle. From germline, CDR1 is MNHEY and CDR2 SVGEGT. The CDR3 totals 14 residues.

The genes are TRBV6-4 and TRBJ2-3; the match to TRBD2 covers 9 bases. Germline-derived CDR1 and CDR2 are MRHNA and SNTAGT. V was clipped by 5 bases and J by 3 bases; unmatched bases: 6. The CDR3 has 15 amino acids. CDR3 sequence (DNA): TGTGCCAGCAGTCAATCTAGCGGGGTTACAGATACGCAGTATTTT. Encoded protein: CASSQSSGVTDTQYF.

V and J are TRBV6-1 and TRBJ1-2; possible D gene TRBD1, 6 bases. This CDR3 is 13 amino acids long. The germline V and J ends were trimmed by 6 bases and 1 base, with 9 bases remaining between them. Per the germline V gene, CDR1 is MNHNS and CDR2 is SASEGT. CDR3 sequence: CASRPGVNYGYTF. In nucleotides, the CDR3 is TGTGCCAGCAGGCCAGGGGTTAACTATGGCTACACCTTC.

This clone was found many times. The V call is TRBV18, the J call TRBJ1-3; D is unclear. The CDR3 has 15 amino acids. V was shortened by 3 bases and J by 0 bases, with 9 bases between the two germline ends. From germline, CDR1 is KGHSH and CDR2 LQKENI. CDR3 sequence (DNA): TGTGCCAGCTCACCCGCCAGGAGCTCTGGAAACACCATATATTTT. Translation gives CASSPARSSGNTIYF.

The rearrangement uses TRBV19 and TRBJ1-1, with D perhaps TRBD1 (6 bases). V shed 2 bases and J shed 4 bases, with 11 bases lying between them. The length of the CDR3 is 14 residues. Germline V CDR1 and CDR2: LNHDA, SQIVND (reference sequence). CDR3 loop: CASSIWGARTEAFF. The CDR3, as DNA: TGTGCCAGTAGTATATGGGGGGCGCGCACTGAAGCTTTCTTT. Drawing the rest from reference TRBV19 and TRBJ1-1, the complete variable domain is DGGITQSPKYLFRKEGQNVTLSCEQNLNHDAMYWYRQDPGQGLRLIYYSQIVNDFQKGDIAEGYSVSREKKESFPLTVTSAQKNPTAFYLCASSIWGARTEAFFGQGTRLTVV.

The chain links TRBV6-1 to TRBJ2-3, with D perhaps given as TRBD1 or TRBD2 (6 bases each). Trimming took 8 bases from V and 4 from J, leaving 19 bases between them. This CDR3 contains 15 residues. Per the germline V gene, CDR1 is MNHNS and CDR2 is SASEGT. The CDR3, as DNA: TGTGCCAGCGGGGGGTTGGGGGGCCCTCCAGATACGCAGTATTTT. Translating it yields CASGGLGGPPDTQYF.

As regards this clone: Relative to the germline gene, one junction end is altered; a read error may explain this. The rearrangement uses TRBV28 and TRBJ2-7; D is perhaps TRBD2 (6 bases). The CDR3 contains 15 residues. Per the germline V gene, CDR1 is MDHEN and CDR2 is SYDVKM. The CDR3 coding sequence is TGTGCCAGCAGTTTCGGCGGGGACTTGACCTACGAGCAGTATTTC. Its translation is CASSFGGDLTYEQYF.

There are many counts of this clone. This chain links TRBV2 with TRBJ1-1; D uncertain. The length of the CDR3 is 12 residues. Trimming stripped 4 bases from V and 4 bases from J, with 7 bases between. Germline V lookup: CDR1 SNHLY, CDR2 FYNNEI. Here the CDR3 DNA reads TGTGCCAGCAGTGGGTCGGGCACTGAAGCTTTCTTT. Its translation: CASSGSGTEAFF.

The chain combines TRBV6-1 with TRBJ2-7; no definite D call. CDR1 and CDR2 (germline): MNHNS, SASEGT. The V end was cut by 2 bases, the J end by 0 bases, with 11 bases between. The CDR3 is made up of 15 amino acids. The CDR3 coding sequence is TGTGCCAGCAGTGAAAGAGCCGCCAGCTCCTACGAGCAGTACTTC. Protein sequence: CASSERAASSYEQYF.

This clone was picked up a small number of times. This chain links TRBV25-1 with TRBJ1-2, with D uncertain. The CDR3 totals 13 residues. Trimming took off 5 bases at V and 0 bases at J, with 7 bases between the two ends. Germline CDR1 reads MGHDK; CDR2 reads SYGVNS. The CDR3 sequence is CASSQDPNYGYTF. In DNA form, the CDR3 reads TGTGCCAGCAGTCAGGATCCTAACTATGGCTACACCTTC.

V usage is TRBV20-1 and J usage is TRBJ1-6; D gene ambiguous. The CDR3 is made up of 14 amino acids. Germline CDR1 is DFQATT and CDR2 is SNEGSKA (reference sequence). The V end lost 2 bases, the J end lost 5 bases, and 10 bases lay between the germline ends. The CDR3 nucleotides read TGCAGTGCTAGACAGGTAGAGGATAATTCACCCCTCCACTTT. Its translation: CSARQVEDNSPLHF.

In this sample, this clone is medium-sized. The chain joins TRBV9 to TRBJ2-6, with TRBD1 matching 10 bases. Per the germline V gene, CDR1 is SGDLS and CDR2 is YYNGEE. The CDR3 spans 18 residues. V shed 2 bases and J 1 base; nucleotides not matched to a gene: 6. Here the CDR3 reads CASSVRDRGWSGANVLTF. The CDR3 DNA follows: TGTGCCAGCAGCGTTAGGGACAGGGGTTGGTCTGGGGCCAACGTCCTGACTTTC.